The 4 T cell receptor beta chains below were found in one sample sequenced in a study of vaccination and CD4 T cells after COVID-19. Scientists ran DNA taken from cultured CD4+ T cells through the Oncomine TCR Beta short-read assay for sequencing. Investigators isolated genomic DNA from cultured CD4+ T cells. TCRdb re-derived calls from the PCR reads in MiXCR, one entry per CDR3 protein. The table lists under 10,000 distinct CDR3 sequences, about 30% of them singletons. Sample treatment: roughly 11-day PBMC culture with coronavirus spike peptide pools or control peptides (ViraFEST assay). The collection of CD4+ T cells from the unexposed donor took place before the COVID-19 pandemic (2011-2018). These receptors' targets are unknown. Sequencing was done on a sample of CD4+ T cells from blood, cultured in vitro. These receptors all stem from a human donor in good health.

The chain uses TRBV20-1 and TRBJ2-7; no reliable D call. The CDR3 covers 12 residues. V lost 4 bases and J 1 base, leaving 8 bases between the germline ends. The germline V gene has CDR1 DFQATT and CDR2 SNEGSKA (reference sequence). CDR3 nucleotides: TGCAGTGCTACCGACGGATCCTACGAGCAGTACTTC. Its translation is CSATDGSYEQYF.

CDR3 in amino acids: CASGPGGYEQYF. CDR3 sequence (DNA): TGTGCCAGCGGGCCCGGGGGGTACGAGCAGTACTTC. The chain joins TRBV7-9 to TRBJ2-7; TRBD2 aligns across 7 bases. In germline, CDR1 is SEHNR, CDR2 FQNEAQ (reference sequence). CDR3 length equals 12 residues. V lost 8 bases and J lost 4; bases outside the gene matches: 5.

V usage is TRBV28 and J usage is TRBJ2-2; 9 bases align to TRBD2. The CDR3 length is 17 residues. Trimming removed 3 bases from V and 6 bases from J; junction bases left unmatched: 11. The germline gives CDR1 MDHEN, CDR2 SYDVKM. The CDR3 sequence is CASSFWELAGGPGELFF. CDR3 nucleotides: TGTGCCAGCAGTTTCTGGGAACTAGCGGGCGGACCCGGGGAGCTGTTTTTT.

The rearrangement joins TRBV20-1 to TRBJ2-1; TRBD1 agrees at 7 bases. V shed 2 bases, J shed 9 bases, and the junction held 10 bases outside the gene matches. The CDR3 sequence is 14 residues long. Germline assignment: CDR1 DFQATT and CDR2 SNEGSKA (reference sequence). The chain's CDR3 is CSARSRTGGGEQFF. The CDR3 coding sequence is TGCAGTGCTAGATCCAGGACAGGCGGAGGTGAGCAGTTCTTC.